The T cell receptor (beta chain) under discussion was sequenced for a study of cytomegalovirus exposure and HLA in healthy donors. As for the study in general: A data release that came early held roughly 80 million unique TCRs from HLA-typed donors.

CDR1 is SEHNR and CDR2 is FQNEAQ in the germline V gene (reference sequence). The CDR3 consists of 15 residues. V was clipped by 4 bases and J by 0 bases; unmatched bases: 5. It was with 60 Vbeta and 13 Jbeta primers that the PCR ran. Method: immunoSEQ multiplex PCR; TCRdb's copy keeps in-frame clones and lacks some. The table lists 120,000 to 150,000 clones, with approximately 2.4% in the top ten. At the time of sampling, donors were nominally healthy, though unrecorded immune exposures were likely. Regarding this clone: Its antigen is still unknown.

Findings of the study overall: A later analysis found that most CMV-associated TCR beta chains appeared HLA-restricted. Among TCR sequences, most were rare, though some public TCRs appeared in many donors.

This receptor was taken from a man between 35 and 55 years old in good health and CMV-seronegative. Sequencing was performed on PBMCs. The chain uses TRBV7-9 and TRBJ1-1; 7 positions agree with TRBD1. CDR3 nucleotides: TGTGCCAGCAGCTCTCGACAGGGAATGAACACTGAAGCTTTCTTT. Translated: CASSSRQGMNTEAFF.